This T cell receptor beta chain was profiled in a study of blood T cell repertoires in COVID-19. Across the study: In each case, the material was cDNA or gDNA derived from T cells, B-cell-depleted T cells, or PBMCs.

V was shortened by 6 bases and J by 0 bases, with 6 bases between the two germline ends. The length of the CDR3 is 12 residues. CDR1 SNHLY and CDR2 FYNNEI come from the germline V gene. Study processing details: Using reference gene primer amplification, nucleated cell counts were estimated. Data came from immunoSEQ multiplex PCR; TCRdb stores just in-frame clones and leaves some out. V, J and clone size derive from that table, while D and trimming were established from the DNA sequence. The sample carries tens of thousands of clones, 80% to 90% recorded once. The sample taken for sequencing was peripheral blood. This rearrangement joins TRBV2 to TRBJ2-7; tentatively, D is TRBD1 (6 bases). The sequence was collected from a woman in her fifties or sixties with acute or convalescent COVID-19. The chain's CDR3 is CASRDSSYEQYF. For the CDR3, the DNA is TGTGCCAGCAGGGACAGCTCCTACGAGCAGTACTTC.